One T cell receptor (beta chain) is described in this entry. Its antigen is undetermined. This CDR3 has 15 amino acids. V shed 4 bases, J shed 4 bases, and the junction held 9 bases outside the gene matches. Germline V gene lookup returns CDR1 LNHDA and CDR2 SQIVND (reference sequence). PCR involved 60 Vbeta and 13 Jbeta primers. The data were produced by immunoSEQ multiplex PCR, yet TCRdb's version contains in-frame clones alone and is incomplete. The profile shows roughly 99,000 clones, 77% of them singletons. This sample is drawn from a study of cytomegalovirus exposure and HLA in healthy donors. Study outcomes and limitations: Later, an analysis showed that TCR beta chains associated with HLA were more clonally expanded than others that were equally common. As was reported, the HLA-A and HLA-B alleles of most subjects were accurately predicted from TCR beta sequences.

The material sequenced was PBMCs. This TCR derives from a male donor in good health and CMV-seronegative. V usage is TRBV19 and J usage is TRBJ1-1; TRBD1 aligns across 7 bases. This CDR3 is CASSSLTGRGTEAFF. The CDR3 DNA is TGTGCCAGTAGTAGCCTGACAGGGAGAGGCACTGAAGCTTTCTTT.